This entry lists 27 T cell receptor beta chains sequenced from one sample in a study of monozygotic twins with inflammatory bowel disease. TCRdb re-called the 5' RACE reads and catalogs CDR3 proteins one per entry, DNA excluded. The ten top clones account for 2.4%, within a sample of about 160,000 distinct CDR3 sequences. The sequencing sample was made of blood. Receptors were obtained from a human donor with ulcerative colitis or Crohn's disease, or a healthy co-twin of an affected twin (not recorded which).

The rearrangement joins TRBV28 to TRBJ2-1; TCRdb lists TRBD1, though no DNA is available to test this call. CDR1 is MDHEN and CDR2 is SYDVKM in the germline V gene. The CDR3 runs 14 residues. The CDR3 sequence is CASSLRTGYDEQFF. The full variable domain, its missing parts supplied by reference TRBV28 and TRBJ2-1, is DVKVTQSSRYLVKRTGEKVFLECVQDMDHENMFWYRQDPGLGLRLIYFSYDVKMKEKGDIPEGYSVSREKKERFSLILESASTNQTSMYLCASSLRTGYDEQFFGPGTRLTVL.

The gene calls are TRBV29-1 and TRBJ1-5; without DNA, the TCRdb call of TRBD1 cannot be checked. The CDR3 is made up of 13 amino acids. Germline-derived CDR1 and CDR2 are SQVTM and ANQGSEA. CDR3 loop: CSVSGTGDGPQHF.

The chain employs TRBV4-3 and TRBJ2-7; as DNA is missing, the TRBD2 call by TCRdb cannot be tested. The V gene's germline CDR1 is LGHNA and CDR2 YSLEER. There are 18 residues in the CDR3. CDR3 amino acids: CASSQGSGPGLKDYEQYF.

CDR3 amino acids: CASTTRYTDTQYF. The chain is built from TRBV28 and TRBJ2-3. Germline CDR1 and CDR2: MDHEN and SYDVKM. The CDR3 is 13 residues long.

Considering frequency, this clonotype is medium-sized. V is TRBV15 and J is TRBJ2-7; TCRdb names TRBD1, which stays unverified in the absence of DNA. Germline V gene sequence: CDR1 LNHNV, CDR2 YYDKDF (reference sequence). The CDR3 has 17 residues. The CDR3 reads CATSSEVLGDSAYEQYF.

The chain has TRBV7-3 and TRBJ2-3; TCRdb outputs TRBD2, but without DNA this stays unchecked. The CDR3 sequence is 17 residues long. The germline V gene encodes CDR1 SGHTA and CDR2 FQGTGA. CDR3 sequence reads: CASSPGGGITSTDTQYF.

The J gene is TRBJ2-1, the V gene TRBV12-3 or TRBV12-4; checking the TCRdb D call of TRBD1 is not possible without DNA. This CDR3 contains 16 residues. Here the CDR3 reads CASSLTPLRGDNEQFF.

The chain is built from TRBV15 and TRBJ1-5; TCRdb reports TRBD1, a call that lacks DNA to check it against. CDR1 and CDR2 from the germline V gene are LNHNV and YYDKDF (reference sequence). This CDR3 is 15 amino acids long. The CDR3 is CATSREGTEYQPQHF.

The chain couples TRBV6-1 to TRBJ1-1; TCRdb proposes TRBD1, but this gene call is untestable without DNA. Looked up from germline, CDR1 is MNHNS and CDR2 is SASEGT. The CDR3 is 14 residues long. The CDR3 region is CASRDTGSAPEAFF.

The J gene is TRBJ1-1, the V gene TRBV6-1; TCRdb gives TRBD1 as the D gene, but with no DNA this cannot be confirmed. Germline lookup yields CDR1 MNHNS and CDR2 SASEGT. The CDR3 is 12 residues long. The CDR3 region is CASSRQGEGTFF.

The V gene is TRBV7-2, the J gene TRBJ2-7. CDR3 length: 15 amino acids. Germline V gene sequence: CDR1 SGHTA, CDR2 FQGNSA. This CDR3 reads CASSLQELFSYEQYF.

The chain is built from TRBV5-1 and TRBJ2-4; with no DNA, the TCRdb D assignment of TRBD1 cannot be verified. Germline V gene lookup returns CDR1 SGHRS and CDR2 YFSETQ. This CDR3 region has 17 residues. CDR3 in amino acids: CASSFLGGGLAKNIQYF.

The V gene is TRBV4-3, the J gene TRBJ2-4. Germline loops: CDR1 LGHNA, CDR2 YSLEER. This CDR3 contains 15 residues. CDR3: CASSQVAIAKNIQYF.

This chain's CDR3 is CASSFLGGEPDTQYF. The gene calls are TRBV5-1 and TRBJ2-3; the TCRdb D gene call, TRBD1, has no DNA to confirm it. Germline V gives CDR1 SGHRS, CDR2 YFSETQ. This CDR3 is built from 15 residues.

The chain combines TRBV12-3 or TRBV12-4 with TRBJ2-1; TCRdb designates TRBD2, a call that cannot be tested without DNA. The CDR3 is 16 residues long. The CDR3 sequence: CASGLLREQTYNEQFF.

The J gene is TRBJ2-1, the V gene TRBV7-3; the D call of TRBD2 rests on TCRdb alone, since no DNA is present to check it. Germline V gene sequence: CDR1 SGHTA, CDR2 FQGTGA. The CDR3 sequence is 16 residues long. The CDR3 region is CASSSPGTSAYNEQFF. The whole variable domain, filled in from reference TRBV7-3 and TRBJ2-1, reads GAGVSQTPSNKVTEKGKYVELRCDPISGHTALYWYRQSLGQGPEFLIYFQGTGAADDSGLPNDRFFAVRPEGSVSTLKIQRTERGDSAVYLCASSSPGTSAYNEQFFGPGTRLTVL.

This chain connects TRBV19 to TRBJ1-1. The CDR3 consists of 16 residues. Germline V gene data show CDR1 as LNHDA and CDR2 as SQIVND (reference sequence). CDR3 region: CASSLHSGDRNTEAFF.

The chain's CDR3 is CASSLDRSYNEQFF. The chain couples TRBV7-9 to TRBJ2-1; without DNA, the TCRdb call of TRBD1 cannot be checked. Germline V lookup: CDR1 SEHNR, CDR2 FQNEAQ (reference sequence). The CDR3 length is 14 residues.

CDR3 residues: CASSPMGQGGETQYF. The chain uses TRBV12-3 or TRBV12-4 and TRBJ2-5; TCRdb outputs TRBD1, but without DNA this stays unchecked. The CDR3 is 15 residues long.

The chain recombines TRBV18 with TRBJ2-7; as DNA is missing, the TRBD1 call by TCRdb cannot be tested. Looked up from germline, CDR1 is KGHSH and CDR2 is LQKENI. The CDR3 has 13 residues. The CDR3 sequence: CASSPPPAYEQYF.

The chain links TRBV9 to TRBJ2-5; TCRdb outputs TRBD1, but without DNA this stays unchecked. Germline CDR1 SGDLS, CDR2 YYNGEE. The CDR3 loop spans 15 amino acids. This CDR3 reads CASSVQGNPEETQYF.

The rearrangement uses TRBV15 and TRBJ1-5; the TCRdb call, TRBD1, lacks DNA for checking. CDR1 is LNHNV and CDR2 is YYDKDF in the germline V gene (reference sequence). This CDR3 region has 16 residues. The CDR3 here is CATSRAGQGSNQPQHF. Variable domain in full (rest from reference TRBV15 and TRBJ1-5): DAMVIQNPRYQVTQFGKPVTLSCSQTLNHNVMYWYQQKSSQAPKLLFHYYDKDFNNEADTPDNFQSRRPNTSFCFLDIRSPGLGDTAMYLCATSRAGQGSNQPQHFGDGTRLSIL.

CDR3 protein: CASSIVSDTQYF. The chain employs TRBV9 and TRBJ2-3. Germline CDR1 is SGDLS and CDR2 is YYNGEE. The CDR3 extends over 12 amino acids. The whole variable domain, remainder taken from reference TRBV9 and TRBJ2-3, is DSGVTQTPKHLITATGQRVTLRCSPRSGDLSVYWYQQSLDQGLQFLIQYYNGEERAKGNILERFSAQQFPDLHSELNLSSLELGDSALYFCASSIVSDTQYFGPGTRLTVL.

The chain is built from TRBV5-1 and TRBJ2-1; TCRdb designates TRBD2, a call that cannot be tested without DNA. The CDR3 consists of 15 residues. CDR1 and CDR2 from the germline V gene are SGHRS and YFSETQ. The CDR3 spells CASRLLAEGGNEQFF.

The V and J genes are TRBV7-2 and TRBJ2-5; TCRdb designates TRBD1, a call that cannot be tested without DNA. In germline, CDR1 is SGHTA, CDR2 FQGNSA. This CDR3 spans 14 amino acids. The CDR3 is CASSLVTGEETQYF.

The chain recombines TRBV6-1 with TRBJ1-6; TCRdb picks TRBD1, but there is no DNA to check that call. Germline CDR1 MNHNS, CDR2 SASEGT. The CDR3 runs to 15 residues. This chain's CDR3 is CASRSNRVIGSPLHF.

The CDR3 sequence: CASSLQANQPQHF. The V gene is TRBV7-3, the J gene TRBJ1-5. The CDR3 extends over 13 amino acids. CDR1 and CDR2 (germline): SGHTA, FQGTGA.